This passage covers 28 T cell receptor beta chains from one sample sequenced in a study of CD8 T cell repertoires and HIV-1 epitope variants. Libraries were prepared by immunoSEQ multiplex PCR; TCRdb keeps only in-frame clonotypes and omits some of them. The table records several thousand clones, around three fifths of them present only once. The antigens these receptors bind are not known. The sample comprised cultured CD8+ T cells derived from PBMCs. The receptor set was obtained from a male donor with HIV.

V usage is TRBV7-8 and J usage is TRBJ2-1; D is possibly TRBD1 (5 bases). CDR1 and CDR2 from the germline V gene are SGHVS and FQNEAQ. V lost 3 bases and J lost 8, with 8 bases in between. CDR3 length: 12 residues. CDR3 sequence: CASSFRVDEQFF. DNA of the CDR3: TGTGCCAGCAGCTTCAGGGTAGATGAGCAGTTCTTC.

This sequence joins TRBV9 and TRBJ2-1; 8 bases are a match to TRBD2. This CDR3 region has 15 residues. After removal of 0 bases from V and 9 bases from J, the junction contained 8 bases not matched to a gene. Germline values: CDR1 SGDLS, CDR2 YYNGEE. The CDR3 loop is CASSVEGGRRGEQFF. In nucleotides, the CDR3 is TGTGCCAGCAGCGTAGAGGGCGGGAGGAGGGGTGAGCAGTTCTTC.

The rearrangement links TRBV25-1 to TRBJ2-7; D not resolved. The CDR3 is 14 residues long. V was trimmed by 1 base and J by 1 base, leaving 8 bases between them. Germline lookup yields CDR1 MGHDK and CDR2 SYGVNS. The CDR3 loop is CASSEFGGSYEQYF. CDR3 nucleotides: TGTGCCAGCAGTGAATTTGGCGGTTCCTACGAGCAGTACTTC.

V is TRBV6-5 and J is TRBJ1-2; D remains ambiguous. Trimming shortened V by 6 bases and J by 6 bases, and 14 bases separated the two germline ends. Per the germline V gene, CDR1 is MNHEY and CDR2 is SVGAGI. The CDR3 is 13 residues long. The CDR3 protein is CASSSGGFDGYTF. The CDR3 nucleotides are TGTGCCAGCAGCTCAGGAGGGTTTGATGGCTACACCTTC.

This clone ranks as medium-sized. The chain combines TRBV28 with TRBJ1-1; D is unclear. Germline CDR1 reads MDHEN; CDR2 reads SYDVKM. Trimming removed 1 base from V and 8 bases from J, with 11 bases in between. There are 13 residues in the CDR3. The CDR3 DNA is TGTGCCAGCAGTTTATTGGGCTCGGGGGAAGCTTTCTTT. Encoded protein: CASSLLGSGEAFF.

The chain links TRBV7-8 to TRBJ1-1; no clear D gene. CDR3 size: 13 residues. Trimming pared 5 bases from V and 2 bases from J, leaving 9 bases between. CDR1 is SGHVS and CDR2 is FQNEAQ in the germline V gene. The CDR3 reads CASSPSANTEAFF. Here the CDR3 DNA reads TGTGCCAGCAGCCCGTCGGCTAACACTGAAGCTTTCTTT.

This chain uses TRBV6-5 with TRBJ2-2; no firm D call. Germline lookup yields CDR1 MNHEY and CDR2 SVGAGI. The V gene lost 5 bases and the J gene lost 1 base, with 5 bases spanning the gap. The CDR3 runs to 13 residues. CDR3 in amino acids: CASSEVNTGELFF. DNA of the CDR3: TGTGCCAGCAGTGAGGTGAACACCGGGGAGCTGTTTTTT.

The chain is built from TRBV28 and TRBJ1-4; D unclear. V was pared by 4 bases and J by 0 bases, with 9 bases between. Germline V CDR1 and CDR2: MDHEN, SYDVKM. The CDR3 sequence is 15 residues long. The CDR3 here is CASSSVDPTNEKLFF. The CDR3 DNA sequence: TGTGCCAGCAGTTCGGTAGACCCAACTAATGAAAAACTGTTTTTT. Complete variable domain (other parts from reference TRBV28 and TRBJ1-4): DVKVTQSSRYLVKRTGEKVFLECVQDMDHENMFWYRQDPGLGLRLIYFSYDVKMKEKGDIPEGYSVSREKKERFSLILESASTNQTSMYLCASSSVDPTNEKLFFGSGTQLSVL.

This clone was seen once. The V and J genes are TRBV27 and TRBJ2-7; TRBD1 matches at 7 bases. V dropped 5 bases and J dropped 2; count of bases not matched to a gene: 3. The V gene's germline CDR1 is MNHEY and CDR2 SMNVEV (reference sequence). This CDR3 is built from 13 residues. The CDR3 sequence: CASSPGTAYEQYF. CDR3 in DNA: TGTGCCAGCAGTCCCGGGACAGCCTACGAGCAGTACTTC.

The chain couples TRBV29-1 to TRBJ2-5; D not resolved. CDR3 size: 13 residues. Trimming took off 1 base at V and 4 bases at J, with 10 bases between the two ends. Germline V CDR1 and CDR2: SQVTM, ANQGSEA. This CDR3 is CSVEAPGVETQYF. CDR3 DNA sequence: TGCAGCGTTGAAGCCCCTGGGGTAGAGACCCAGTACTTC.

This clone is medium-sized. The genes are TRBV7-8 and TRBJ2-1; D uncertain. V was shortened by 1 base and J by 0 bases, with 4 bases between the two germline ends. The CDR3 loop spans 14 amino acids. The germline gives CDR1 SGHVS, CDR2 FQNEAQ. For the CDR3, the DNA is TGTGCCAGCAGCTTAGATAGCTCCTACAATGAGCAGTTCTTC. It codes for CASSLDSSYNEQFF.

V gene TRBV6-5 combines with J gene TRBJ1-2; no clear D. Trimming removed 4 bases at V and 6 bases at J, with 12 bases between. CDR3 length: 13 amino acids. Germline V gene sequence: CDR1 MNHEY, CDR2 SVGAGI. The CDR3 here is CASSLHDRDGYTF. The CDR3 coding sequence is TGTGCCAGCAGTTTACACGATCGGGATGGCTACACCTTC.

Notes on this clone: At one end the junction does not follow the germline gene, possibly because of a read error. This chain connects TRBV5-3 to TRBJ1-1; 12 bases line up with TRBD1. TRBV5-3 is filed as an ORF, its function uncertain. This CDR3 has 15 residues. The CDR3: CASSLRDRGPTEAFF. CDR3 coding DNA: TGTGCCAGCAGCTTGAGGGACAGGGGGCCCACTGAAGCTTTCTTT.

The chain has TRBV11-2 and TRBJ2-7, with D unresolved. CDR3 length: 17 amino acids. V was shortened by 4 bases and J by 3 bases, with 22 bases between the two germline ends. Looked up from germline, CDR1 is SGHAT and CDR2 is FQNNGV. The CDR3 sequence: CASSYSPSKQLLYEQYF. The CDR3 coding sequence is TGTGCCAGCAGCTACAGCCCCTCTAAACAATTGCTCTACGAGCAGTACTTC.

Only a few counts were recorded for this clone. CDR3 sequence: CASSGRSSYNEQFF. CDR3 sequence (DNA): TGTGCCAGTAGTGGTAGGAGCTCCTACAATGAGCAGTTCTTC. This chain connects TRBV19 to TRBJ2-1; D unresolved. V gave up 5 bases and J gave up 0 bases, with 8 bases separating them. Looked up from germline, CDR1 is LNHDA and CDR2 is SQIVND (reference sequence). The CDR3 has 14 amino acids.

The J gene is TRBJ2-3, the V gene TRBV13; TRBD2 matches at 14 bases. V shed 4 bases and J 6 bases; nucleotides not matched to a gene: 3. This CDR3 spans 15 amino acids. Germline CDR1 and CDR2: PRHDT and FYEKMQ (reference sequence). The CDR3 region is CASSSRTSGRDTQYF. The DNA of the CDR3 is TGTGCCAGCAGCTCCCGGACTAGCGGGAGGGATACGCAGTATTTT.

This clone came up a few times. The rearrangement links TRBV28 to TRBJ2-7; 8 bases are shared with TRBD2. Per the germline V gene, CDR1 is MDHEN and CDR2 is SYDVKM. Unmatched junction bases numbered 4, after V lost 3 bases and J lost 3 bases. There are 14 residues in the CDR3. CDR3 in amino acids: CASSFGSGNYEQYF. CDR3 in DNA: TGTGCCAGCAGTTTTGGTAGCGGGAACTACGAGCAGTACTTC.

The rearrangement uses TRBV28 and TRBJ1-2; maybe TRBD1 (5 bases). CDR1 and CDR2 (germline): MDHEN, SYDVKM. This CDR3 contains 14 residues. Trimming pared 3 bases from V and 4 bases from J, leaving 12 bases between. CDR3 bases: TGTGCCAGCAGTTTCGGGGGAAACTCCTATGGCTACACCTTC. This gives the protein CASSFGGNSYGYTF.

This clone has a single count. The V and J genes are TRBV14 and TRBJ2-1; D gene unclear. V was trimmed by 4 bases and J by 0 bases, leaving 4 bases between them. This CDR3 region has 13 residues. From germline, CDR1 is SGHDN and CDR2 FVKESK. For the CDR3, the DNA is TGTGCCAGCAGCCTGTTCTCCTACAATGAGCAGTTCTTC. As protein: CASSLFSYNEQFF.

A single count supports this clone. The chain recombines TRBV5-4 with TRBJ2-4; TRBD1 aligns across 11 bases. Germline V CDR1 and CDR2: SGHNT, YYREEE (reference sequence). The V and J ends lost 0 bases and 2 bases, in that order; junction bases with no gene match: 1. The CDR3 loop spans 16 amino acids. In nucleotides, the CDR3 is TGTGCCAGCAGCTTGGGGGACAGGGGGACCAAAAACATTCAGTACTTC. Translation: CASSLGDRGTKNIQYF.

This sequence joins TRBV7-6 and TRBJ2-2, with D perhaps TRBD1 (6 bases). Per germline, CDR1 SGHVS and CDR2 FNYEAQ. V was pared by 1 base and J by 4 bases, with 13 bases between. The CDR3 extends over 16 amino acids. The CDR3 loop reads CASSLGQGMVTGELFF. The CDR3 bases are TGTGCCAGCAGCTTAGGGCAGGGGATGGTCACCGGGGAGCTGTTTTTT.

This clone was seen a single time. The chain is built from TRBV27 and TRBJ2-3; 9 positions match TRBD2. Germline V gives CDR1 MNHEY, CDR2 SMNVEV (reference sequence). With V trimmed by 1 base and J by 4 bases, 3 bases remained unmatched. This CDR3 has 15 amino acids. The CDR3 protein is CASSLFSGSADTQYF. DNA for the CDR3: TGTGCCAGCAGTTTATTTAGCGGGAGCGCAGATACGCAGTATTTT.

This chain uses TRBV6-1 with TRBJ1-1; D is possibly TRBD1 (5 bases). Trimming shortened V by 5 bases and J by 4 bases, and 17 bases separated the two germline ends. The CDR3 consists of 15 residues. CDR1 is MNHNS and CDR2 is SASEGT in the germline V gene. The CDR3 DNA sequence: TGTGCCAGCAGTTCCATGGGGACCGGGAGCACTGAAGCTTTCTTT. It encodes CASSSMGTGSTEAFF.

This chain connects TRBV30 to TRBJ2-7; TRBD1 matches at 8 bases. The CDR3 has 12 amino acids. Losses at the gene ends were 2 bases for V and 3 bases for J; bases not matched to a gene: 0. CDR1 GTSNPN and CDR2 SVGIG come from the germline V gene (reference sequence). CDR3 sequence: CAWSTGGYEQYF. The CDR3 DNA sequence: TGTGCCTGGAGTACAGGGGGCTACGAGCAGTACTTC.

The gene calls are TRBV19 and TRBJ2-7, with D maybe TRBD2 (6 bases). V gave up 3 bases and J gave up 5 bases, with 17 bases separating them. Germline-derived CDR1 and CDR2 are LNHDA and SQIVND (reference sequence). The CDR3 extends over 15 amino acids. The CDR3 loop reads CASSMGGEYGHEQYF. The CDR3 nucleotides read TGTGCCAGTAGTATGGGCGGGGAGTATGGCCACGAGCAGTACTTC.

This chain connects TRBV10-3 to TRBJ2-2; D uncertain. With 3 bases removed from V and 5 bases from J, the gap between germline ends came to 13 bases. The CDR3 is 15 amino acids. CDR1 and CDR2 (germline): ENHRY, SYGVKD. CDR3 protein: CAISENLGVTGELFF. CDR3 nucleotides: TGTGCCATCAGTGAAAATCTAGGCGTTACCGGGGAGCTGTTTTTT.

The chain carries TRBV28 and TRBJ1-4, with 7 bases aligning to TRBD1. The trim removed 2 bases at V and 5 bases at J, leaving 11 bases unmatched. The CDR3 sequence is 17 residues long. Germline lookup yields CDR1 MDHEN and CDR2 SYDVKM. CDR3 sequence reads: CASSLRETGWENEKLFF. The CDR3 DNA is TGTGCCAGCAGTTTAAGGGAGACAGGGTGGGAGAATGAAAAACTGTTTTTT.

By share, this clone counts as large. J is TRBJ2-2 and V is TRBV25-1; 7 bases agree with TRBD1. Per the germline V gene, CDR1 is MGHDK and CDR2 is SYGVNS. The ends lost 3 bases at V and 4 bases at J; junction bases unmatched: 2. The CDR3 contains 14 residues. The CDR3, as DNA: TGTGCCAGCAGTGACGGGACAGCCACCGGGGAGCTGTTTTTT. Residues: CASSDGTATGELFF.